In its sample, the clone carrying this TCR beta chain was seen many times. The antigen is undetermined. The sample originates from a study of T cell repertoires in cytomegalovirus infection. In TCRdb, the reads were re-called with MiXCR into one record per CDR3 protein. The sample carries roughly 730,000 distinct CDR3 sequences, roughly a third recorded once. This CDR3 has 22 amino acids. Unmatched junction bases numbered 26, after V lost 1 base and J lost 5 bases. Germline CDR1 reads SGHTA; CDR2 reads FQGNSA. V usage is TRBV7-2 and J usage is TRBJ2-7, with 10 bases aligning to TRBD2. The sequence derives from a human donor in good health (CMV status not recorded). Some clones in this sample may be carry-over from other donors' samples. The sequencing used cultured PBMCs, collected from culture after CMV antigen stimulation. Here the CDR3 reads CASSLVVWSSSGSRWRMDEQYF. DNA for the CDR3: TGTGCCAGCAGCTTAGTAGTTTGGTCGTCTAGCGGGAGTCGTTGGCGAATGGACGAGCAGTACTTC.